Each of the 8 T cell receptor beta chains below was sequenced from the same sample in a study of early T cells in non-severe SARS-CoV-2 infection. TCRdb fed the 5' RACE reads into MiXCR, producing one record per CDR3 protein. The sample consists of 81,000 or so distinct CDR3 sequences, more than 10% of them appearing once. Input material: whole blood. These receptors were obtained from an adult who was a healthcare worker with PCR-confirmed SARS-CoV-2 infection or an uninfected control (not recorded which).

The table lists this clonotype with many counts. The chain has TRBV2 and TRBJ1-2; maybe TRBD1 (5 bases). The CDR3 extends over 15 amino acids. Germline CDR1 SNHLY, CDR2 FYNNEI. The V end was cut by 4 bases, the J end by 5 bases, with 17 bases between. DNA for the CDR3: TGTGCCAGCAGTGGTCTCAGGGAAGGAGTGTATGGCTACACCTTC. It yields the protein CASSGLREGVYGYTF.

The table lists this clonotype with many counts. The chain links TRBV5-1 to TRBJ1-1; D unresolved. The CDR3 spans 13 residues. In germline, CDR1 is SGHRS, CDR2 YFSETQ. Trimming stripped 0 bases from V and 8 bases from J, with 11 bases between. The CDR3 is CASSLVIRTEAFF. CDR3 nucleotide sequence: TGCGCCAGCAGCTTGGTCATACGAACCGAAGCTTTCTTT.

There are a few counts of this clonotype. The chain employs TRBV29-1 and TRBJ2-2; TRBD2 is a possible D gene (7 bases). In germline, CDR1 is SQVTM, CDR2 ANQGSEA. Trimming removed 7 bases from V and 3 bases from J, with 24 bases in between. This CDR3 is built from 17 residues. DNA of the CDR3: TGCAGCGCCGCGGGGGACATAACCACGGGGTACACCGGGGAGCTGTTTTTT. Its translation is CSAAGDITTGYTGELFF.

This clonotype has at least ten counts. This chain joins TRBV24-1 and TRBJ2-1; TRBD1 or TRBD2 may be the D gene (6 bases each). The CDR3 contains 15 residues. V was pared by 4 bases and J by 5 bases, with 14 bases between. CDR1 is KGHDR and CDR2 is SFDVKD in the germline V gene. CDR3 coding DNA: TGTGCCACCAGTGAAACGGGGGCCCGGAACAATGAGCAGTTCTTC. Its translation: CATSETGARNNEQFF.

This clonotype came up many times. The gene calls are TRBV12-2 and TRBJ1-2; no DNA check was done on the table's D call, TRBD1. TRBV12-2 is a known pseudogene. The CDR3 extends over 17 amino acids. CDR3 sequence (DNA): TGTGCAAGTCGCTTAGCGATGTCACATCCCAGGGGCTATGGCTACACCTTC. As protein: CASRLAMSHPRGYGYTF.

This clonotype came up a few times. This sequence joins TRBV29-1 and TRBJ1-2, with TRBD1 matching over 7 bases. Germline assignment: CDR1 SQVTM and CDR2 ANQGSEA. The J segment lost 7 bases and the V segment lost 7 bases, leaving 6 bases of the junction unmatched. The CDR3 covers 11 residues. CDR3 sequence (DNA): TGCAGCGCAGGACAGGATAGTGGCTACACCTTC. Translated: CSAGQDSGYTF.

The V call is TRBV5-1, the J call TRBJ2-7, with 9 bases that match TRBD2. Trimming removed 0 bases from V and 1 base from J; junction bases left unmatched: 5. CDR1 is SGHRS and CDR2 is YFSETQ in the germline V gene. The CDR3 contains 16 residues. CDR3 sequence: CASSLEGAGGSYEQYF. The CDR3 DNA reads TGCGCCAGCAGCTTGGAAGGAGCGGGGGGATCCTACGAGCAGTACTTC.

J is TRBJ1-3 and V is TRBV20-1; D gene uncertain. Germline V gives CDR1 DFQATT, CDR2 SNEGSKA (reference sequence). Trimming removed 4 bases from V and 0 bases from J, with 7 bases in between. The CDR3 has 13 amino acids. CDR3 DNA: TGCAGTGCTACCAAGGGCTCTGGAAACACCATATATTTT. It is translated as CSATKGSGNTIYF.